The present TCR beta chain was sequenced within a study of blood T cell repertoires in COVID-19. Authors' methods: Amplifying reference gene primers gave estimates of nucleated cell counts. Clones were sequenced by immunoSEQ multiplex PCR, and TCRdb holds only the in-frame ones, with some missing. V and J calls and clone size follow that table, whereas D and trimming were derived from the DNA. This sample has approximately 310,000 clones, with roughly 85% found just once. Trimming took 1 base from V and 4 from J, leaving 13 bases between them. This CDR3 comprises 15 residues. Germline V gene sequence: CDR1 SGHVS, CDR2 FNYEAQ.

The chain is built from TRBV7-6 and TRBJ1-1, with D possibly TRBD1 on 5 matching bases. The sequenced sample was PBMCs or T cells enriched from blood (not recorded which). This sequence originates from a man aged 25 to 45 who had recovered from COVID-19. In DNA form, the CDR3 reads TGTGCCAGCAGCTTAGGCCAGGGAATGAGCACTGAAGCTTTCTTT. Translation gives CASSLGQGMSTEAFF.